The source of this T cell receptor beta chain is a study of spatial heterogeneity in lung cancer. Whole-study results and caveats: For expanded intratumoral alpha and beta TCRs, counts tracked tumor mutation counts.

V lost 8 bases and J lost 10, with 15 bases in between. Germline V gene data show CDR1 as SNHLY and CDR2 as FYNNEI. The length of the CDR3 is 13 residues. One entry per CDR3 protein, called by TCRdb with MiXCR from the 5' RACE reads. The sample lists some 10,000 distinct CDR3 sequences; around 5.1% were seen once. Time point described: sample taken at primary tumor resection. Researchers sequenced whole RNA taken from tumor, nontumor lung or frozen PBMC without sorting. This clonotype showed up many times. What it binds is not known. The chain has TRBV2 and TRBJ1-6; D not resolved. The clonotype was recovered from a female donor with early-stage non-small cell lung cancer. Specimen: lung tumor tissue, collected at surgery. Here the CDR3 reads CASPRDNESPLHF. The CDR3 region has the DNA TGTGCCAGCCCGAGAGATAATGAATCACCCCTCCACTTT.